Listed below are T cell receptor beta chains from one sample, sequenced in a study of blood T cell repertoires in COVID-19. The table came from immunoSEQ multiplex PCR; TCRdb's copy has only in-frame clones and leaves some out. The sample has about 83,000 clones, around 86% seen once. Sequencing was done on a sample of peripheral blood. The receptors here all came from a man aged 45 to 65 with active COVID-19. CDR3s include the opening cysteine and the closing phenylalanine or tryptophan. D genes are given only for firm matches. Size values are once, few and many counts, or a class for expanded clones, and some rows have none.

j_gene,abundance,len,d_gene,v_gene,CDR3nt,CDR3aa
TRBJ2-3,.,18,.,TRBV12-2,TGTGCAAGTCGCCGTCCCGGGACTAGCGGCTCTAGCACAGATACGCAGTATTTT,CASRRPGTSGSSTDTQYF
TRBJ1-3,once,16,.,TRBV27,TGTGCCAGCAGTACTACCTCGGGTTTTCTGTCGAACACCATATATTTT,CASSTTSGFLSNTIYF
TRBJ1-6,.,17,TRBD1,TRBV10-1,TGCGCCAGCACCGGGGGGGCCAGGGACAGGGAATGGCCACCCCTCCACTTT,CASTGGARDREWPPLHF
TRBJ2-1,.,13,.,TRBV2,TGTGCCAGCAGGCCCCCAAGGCCAGGGGAGCAGTTCTTC,CASRPPRPGEQFF
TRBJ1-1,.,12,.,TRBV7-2,TGTGCCAGCAGCTTTGACACGACTGAAGCTTTCTTT,CASSFDTTEAFF
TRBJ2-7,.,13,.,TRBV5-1,TGCGCCAGCAGCTTACAGGGTTCCTACGAGCAGTACTTC,CASSLQGSYEQYF
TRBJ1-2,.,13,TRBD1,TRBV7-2,TGTGCCAGCAGCCTAAACAGGGGAGATGGCTACACCTTC,CASSLNRGDGYTF
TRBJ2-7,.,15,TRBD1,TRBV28,TGTGCCAGCAGGGCTGGTGACAGGGTGGGCTACGAGCAGTACTTC,CASRAGDRVGYEQYF
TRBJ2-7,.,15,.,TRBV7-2,TGTGCCAGCAGCTCCTCGAGACAGACCACCTACGAGCAGTACTTC,CASSSSRQTTYEQYF
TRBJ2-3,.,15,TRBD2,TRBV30,TGTGCCTGGGGTGTTCAAGCGGGAGGAACAGATACGCAGTATTTT,CAWGVQAGGTDTQYF
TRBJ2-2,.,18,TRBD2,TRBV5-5,TGTGCCAGCAGCTTGTCAATAGCGGGAGGTCCCACGACCGGGGAGCTGTTTTTT,CASSLSIAGGPTTGELFF
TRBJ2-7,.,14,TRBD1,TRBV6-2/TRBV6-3,TGTGCCAGCGGTTACGGGACAGGGCTCTACGAGCAGTACTTC,CASGYGTGLYEQYF
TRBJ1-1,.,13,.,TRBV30,TGTGCCTGGAGTGTAAACAGGAACACTGAAGCTTTCTTT,CAWSVNRNTEAFF
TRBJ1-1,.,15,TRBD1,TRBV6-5,TGTGCCAGCAGTTACTCTAACAGGGGAGCGGGTGAAGCTTTCTTT,CASSYSNRGAGEAFF
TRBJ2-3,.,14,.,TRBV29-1,TGCAGCGTTGGGCAGGGTATATCGACAGATACGCAGTATTTT,CSVGQGISTDTQYF
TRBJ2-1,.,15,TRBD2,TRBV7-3,TGTGCCAGCAGCTGGACTAGCGGGGGCGGCAATGAGCAGTTCTTC,CASSWTSGGGNEQFF
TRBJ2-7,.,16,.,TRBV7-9,TGTGCCAGCAGCCGAACCTTCCAAGTCTACTCCTACGAGCAGTACTTC,CASSRTFQVYSYEQYF
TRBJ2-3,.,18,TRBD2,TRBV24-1,TGTGCCACCAGTGATCCCGGGACTAGCGGGAGTCCCGCAGATACGCAGTATTTT,CATSDPGTSGSPADTQYF
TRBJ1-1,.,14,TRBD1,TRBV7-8,TGTGCCAGCAGCTTAGGGGACAGGACGAGGGGAGCTTTCTTT,CASSLGDRTRGAFF
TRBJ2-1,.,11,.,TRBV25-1,TGTGCCATCGGACTTTACAATGAGCAGTTCTTC,CAIGLYNEQFF
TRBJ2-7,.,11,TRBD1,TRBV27,TGTGCCAGCAGTGTCCACAGGGGGCAGTACTTC,CASSVHRGQYF
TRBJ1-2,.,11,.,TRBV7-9,TGTGCCAGCACCATAATGGCTGGCTACACCTTC,CASTIMAGYTF
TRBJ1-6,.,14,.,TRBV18,TGTGCCAGCTCACTGGCAGTTAATAATTCACCCCTCCACTTT,CASSLAVNNSPLHF
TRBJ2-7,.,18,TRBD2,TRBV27,TGTGCCAGCAGTTTATTCCCGGGAGCGGGGCCCAGCTCCTACGAGCAGTACTTC,CASSLFPGAGPSSYEQYF
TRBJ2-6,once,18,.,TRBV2,TGTGCCCGGACTACGGATGTCGGCCGCAACTCTGGGGCCAACGTCCTGACTTTC,CARTTDVGRNSGANVLTF
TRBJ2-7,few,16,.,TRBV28,TGTGCCAGCAATTCACACGGAGACTACGAAACCTACGAGCAGTACTTC,CASNSHGDYETYEQYF
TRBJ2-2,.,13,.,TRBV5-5,TGTGCCAGCAGCTTGTTAGTTTTCGGGGAGCTGTTTTTT,CASSLLVFGELFF
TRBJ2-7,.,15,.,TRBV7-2,TGTGCCAGCAGCTTAGGTGGGGCAAGCTCCTACGAGCAGTACTTC,CASSLGGASSYEQYF
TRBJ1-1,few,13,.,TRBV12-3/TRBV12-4,TGTGCCAGCAGTAGACAGGAGAACACTGAAGCTTTCTTT,CASSRQENTEAFF
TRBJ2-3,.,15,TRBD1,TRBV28,TGTGCCAGCAGTCCGGACAGGGGGCTCACAGATACGCAGTATTTT,CASSPDRGLTDTQYF
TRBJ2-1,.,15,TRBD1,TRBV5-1,TGCGCCAGCAGCCCCGACAGGGTAACCTACAATGAGCAGTTCTTC,CASSPDRVTYNEQFF
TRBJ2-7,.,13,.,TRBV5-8,TGTGCCAGCAGCTTGGTCAGGGGATACGAGCAGTACTTC,CASSLVRGYEQYF
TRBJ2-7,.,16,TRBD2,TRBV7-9,TGTGCCAGCAGCGATAGCGGGGGGGCGGGCGGTAGTAAGCAGTACTTC,CASSDSGGAGGSKQYF
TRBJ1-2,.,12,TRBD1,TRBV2,TGTGCCAGCAGGGGACAGCCCTATGGCTACACCTTC,CASRGQPYGYTF
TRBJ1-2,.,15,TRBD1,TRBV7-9,TGTGCCAGCAGCCGTGGCGACAGGGGACGATATGGCTACACCTTC,CASSRGDRGRYGYTF
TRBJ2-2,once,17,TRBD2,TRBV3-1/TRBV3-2,TGTGCCAGCAGGCGGTTCGGGACTAGCGGGAACACCGGGGAGCTGTTTTTT,CASRRFGTSGNTGELFF
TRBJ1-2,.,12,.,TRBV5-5,TGTGCCAGCAGCTTGACGAGTGAGGGAGGCGTCTTC,CASSLTSEGGVF
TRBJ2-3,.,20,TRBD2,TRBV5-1,TGCGCCAGCAGCTTGGCCAAGTATGTGGCTAGCGGGAGTAGCACAGATACGCAGTATTTT,CASSLAKYVASGSSTDTQYF
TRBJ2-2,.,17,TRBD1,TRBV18,TGTGCCAGCTCACCACTGGACAGGGGGAAAAACACCGGGGAGCTGTTTTTT,CASSPLDRGKNTGELFF
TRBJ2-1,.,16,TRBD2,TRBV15,TGTGCCACCAGCTTAGCAAGCGGGACCGCCTCACGTGAGCAGTTCTTC,CATSLASGTASREQFF
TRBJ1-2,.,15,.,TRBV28,TGTGCCAGCAGGCCCTTTGCCCAGGGGAACTATGGCTACACCTTC,CASRPFAQGNYGYTF
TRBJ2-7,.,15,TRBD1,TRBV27,TGTGCCAGCAGTTTGTTCCCGGGACAGGGGTACGAGCAGTACTTC,CASSLFPGQGYEQYF
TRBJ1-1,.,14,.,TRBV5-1,TGCGCCAGCAGCTTGGGAGCTGTGAACACTGAAGCTTTCTTT,CASSLGAVNTEAFF
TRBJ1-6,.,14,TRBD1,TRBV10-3,TGTGCCATCAGTGGGGGACAGGCTCATTCACCCCTCCACTTT,CAISGGQAHSPLHF
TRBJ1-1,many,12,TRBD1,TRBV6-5,TGTGCCAGCAGCCGGGGACAGGGTGAAGCTTTCTTT,CASSRGQGEAFF
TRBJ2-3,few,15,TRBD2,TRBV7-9,TGTGCCAGCAGCTTAGCGCGGGGGAGCACAGATACGCAGTATTTT,CASSLARGSTDTQYF
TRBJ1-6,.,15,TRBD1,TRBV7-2,TGTGCCAGCAGCCCTGGACAGGTCTATAATTCACCCCTCCACTTT,CASSPGQVYNSPLHF